The clone carrying this T cell receptor beta chain was recorded a few times. Antigen unknown. These data are taken from a study of cytotoxic CD8 clonotypes in ibrutinib-treated CLL. CDR3 length: 12 residues. The V end lost 8 bases, the J end lost 5 bases, and 9 bases lay between the germline ends. Germline CDR1 MNHNS, CDR2 SASEGT. The protocol was immunoSEQ multiplex PCR, while the TCRdb copy is restricted to in-frame clones and leaves out a portion. The sample records tens of thousands of clones, 70% to 75% being singletons. Points from the study as a whole: At progression, clonality fell back toward baseline after rising at ibrutinib response.

The J gene is TRBJ2-2, the V gene TRBV6-1; tentatively, D is TRBD2 (5 bases). The clonotype was recovered from a human donor with chronic lymphocytic leukemia. Sequencing was performed on PBMCs, taken at disease progression, from a patient treated with ibrutinib. CDR3 loop: CASGRTTGELFF. Here the CDR3 DNA reads TGTGCCAGCGGTAGGACTACCGGGGAGCTGTTTTTT.